A single sample gave rise to the 19 T cell receptor beta chains below, sequenced in a study of T cell changes during pregnancy in multiple sclerosis. Clones were sequenced by immunoSEQ multiplex PCR, and TCRdb holds only the in-frame ones, with some missing. Seen here are fewer than 110,000 clones, 85% to 95% observed once, and the top ten hold 0.78%. This material consisted of peripheral blood, taken in the third trimester of pregnancy. Every receptor here comes from a female donor in good health, enrolled as a control in a pregnancy study.

This chain joins TRBV5-4 and TRBJ1-2, with 10 nucleotides matching TRBD1. In germline, CDR1 is SGHNT, CDR2 YYREEE (reference sequence). The V and J ends lost 2 bases and 1 base, in that order; junction bases with no gene match: 2. This CDR3 region has 15 residues. This CDR3 is CASSLRTGGNYGYTF. The CDR3 DNA is TGTGCCAGCAGCTTAAGGACAGGGGGTAACTATGGCTACACCTTC.

The chain recombines TRBV5-6 with TRBJ1-2, with 9 bases aligning to TRBD1. The length of the CDR3 is 15 residues. Germline CDR1 is SGHDT and CDR2 is YYEEEE. The J segment lost 4 bases and the V segment lost 4 bases, leaving 8 bases of the junction unmatched. The CDR3 bases are TGTGCCAGCAGCCTAGGACAGACAGGGGGCTATGGCTACACCTTC. This encodes CASSLGQTGGYGYTF.

The V gene is TRBV19, the J gene TRBJ1-3; 7 bases map to TRBD1. CDR3 length: 17 amino acids. The J segment lost 1 base and the V segment lost 5 bases, leaving 11 bases of the junction unmatched. Germline-derived CDR1 and CDR2 are LNHDA and SQIVND (reference sequence). The CDR3 nucleotides are TGTGCCAGTAGTGCCAACCGGGACAGCCCTTCTGGAAACACCATATATTTT. Translated: CASSANRDSPSGNTIYF.

The chain combines TRBV16 with TRBJ2-1; possibly TRBD1 for D (6 bases). Looked up from germline, CDR1 is KGHSY and CDR2 is FQNENV. The V and J ends lost 2 bases and 2 bases respectively, with 10 bases between them. CDR3 length equals 15 residues. The chain's CDR3 is CASSQRTAAYNEQFF. CDR3 sequence (DNA): TGTGCCAGCAGCCAAAGGACAGCTGCCTACAATGAGCAGTTCTTC.

This chain joins TRBV7-2 and TRBJ1-4, with D maybe TRBD1 (5 bases). The ends were cut back, 3 bases at V and 2 bases at J, with 16 bases in the middle. The CDR3 is 17 amino acids. Per germline, CDR1 SGHTA and CDR2 FQGNSA. CDR3 sequence (DNA): TGTGCCAGCAGCTTCACCAAATTAGGGACTACTAATGAAAAACTGTTTTTT. This sequence encodes CASSFTKLGTTNEKLFF.

This clone was picked up one time. The J gene is TRBJ2-1, the V gene TRBV7-9, with 12 bases matching TRBD2. The CDR3 is 18 residues long. Unmatched junction bases numbered 9, after V lost 4 bases and J lost 2 bases. Germline V gene data show CDR1 as SEHNR and CDR2 as FQNEAQ (reference sequence). The CDR3 nucleotides are TGTGCCAGCAGCTCGGGACTAGCGGGTGATCGCCCCTACAATGAGCAGTTCTTC. Translation gives CASSSGLAGDRPYNEQFF. The complete variable domain, with remaining parts taken from reference TRBV7-9 and TRBJ2-1, reads DTGVSQNPRHKITKRGQNVTFRCDPISEHNRLYWYRQTLGQGPEFLTYFQNEAQLEKSRLLSDRFSAERPKGSFSTLEIQRTEQGDSAMYLCASSSGLAGDRPYNEQFFGPGTRLTVL.

V usage is TRBV2 and J usage is TRBJ2-2, with D perhaps matching TRBD2 (5 bases). Trimming removed 8 bases from V and 0 bases from J, with 16 bases in between. This CDR3 is 16 amino acids long. Germline V gene data show CDR1 as SNHLY and CDR2 as FYNNEI. Written as DNA, the CDR3 is TGTGCCAGCCCTAAAAGTGGAGGTTCGAACACCGGGGAGCTGTTTTTT. Encoded protein: CASPKSGGSNTGELFF.

The genes are TRBV6-1 and TRBJ1-2; TRBD1 is a possible D gene (5 bases). Germline-derived CDR1 and CDR2 are MNHNS and SASEGT. This CDR3 comprises 14 residues. V gave up 1 base and J gave up 5 bases, with 11 bases separating them. CDR3 nucleotide sequence: TGTGCCAGCAGTGAAGGGGCAGGGAAGTATGGCTACACCTTC. This encodes CASSEGAGKYGYTF.

The chain has TRBV7-8 and TRBJ1-2; possible D gene TRBD1, 5 bases. CDR3 size: 13 residues. The V and J ends lost 5 bases and 2 bases respectively, with 9 bases between them. The germline V gene encodes CDR1 SGHVS and CDR2 FQNEAQ. The CDR3 DNA reads TGTGCCAGCAGCCAAGACAGAAACTATGGCTACACCTTC. Its translation: CASSQDRNYGYTF.

V and J are TRBV5-4 and TRBJ1-5; TRBD1 matches 7 bases. Germline CDR1 reads SGHNT; CDR2 reads YYREEE (reference sequence). The CDR3 sequence is 16 residues long. The ends lost 0 bases at V and 4 bases at J; junction bases unmatched: 7. CDR3 DNA sequence: TGTGCCAGCAGCTTGGGGGGGGACAGCGTTAATCAGCCCCAGCATTTT. This translates into CASSLGGDSVNQPQHF.

The chain links TRBV14 to TRBJ2-5; the D is unclear. Trimming shortened V by 4 bases and J by 2 bases, and 8 bases separated the two germline ends. The length of the CDR3 is 13 residues. In germline, CDR1 is SGHDN, CDR2 FVKESK. This CDR3 is CASSLLGQETQYF. Here the CDR3 DNA reads TGTGCCAGCAGCCTCCTAGGTCAAGAGACCCAGTACTTC.

CDR3 bases: TGTGCCAGCAGTAAAGACAGGGCGAACACTGAAGCTTTCTTT. Protein: CASSKDRANTEAFF. The chain uses TRBV9 and TRBJ1-1, with TRBD1 matching 7 bases. The CDR3 runs 14 residues. Germline V lookup: CDR1 SGDLS, CDR2 YYNGEE. The ends lost 5 bases at V and 1 base at J; junction bases unmatched: 5.

The chain has TRBV19 and TRBJ2-1, with TRBD1 matching over 9 bases. J lost 6 bases, V lost 8 bases, and 2 bases had no gene match. The CDR3 covers 12 residues. The germline gives CDR1 LNHDA, CDR2 SQIVND (reference sequence). The CDR3 region is CASSDRGNEQFF. CDR3 sequence (DNA): TGTGCCAGTTCGGACAGGGGCAATGAGCAGTTCTTC.

The J gene is TRBJ1-3, the V gene TRBV27; TRBD1 might be the D (5 bases). The CDR3 runs 15 residues. The V end was cut by 6 bases, the J end by 3 bases, with 15 bases between. CDR1 and CDR2 from the germline V gene are MNHEY and SMNVEV (reference sequence). Here the CDR3 DNA reads TGTGCCAGCAGCCCCCAATTAGGGGTTGGAAACACCATATATTTT. Amino acids: CASSPQLGVGNTIYF.

V is TRBV10-3 and J is TRBJ2-2, with TRBD1 matching 7 bases. Trimming took 6 bases from V and 2 from J; bases not matched to a gene: 12. Germline V CDR1 and CDR2: ENHRY, SYGVKD. The CDR3 runs 17 residues. The CDR3 reads CAIRSPQQGRNTGELFF. CDR3 sequence (DNA): TGTGCCATCAGGAGCCCCCAACAGGGGCGTAACACCGGGGAGCTGTTTTTT.

The DNA for the CDR3 is TGTGCCAGCTCGTGGGGGGATCCCACAGATACGCAGTATTTT. The encoded protein is CASSWGDPTDTQYF. The V and J genes are TRBV18 and TRBJ2-3; a possible D gene is TRBD2 (6 bases). This CDR3 has 14 amino acids. CDR1 is KGHSH, CDR2 LQKENI, per germline. V gave up 6 bases and J gave up 2 bases, with 12 bases separating them.

V and J are TRBV30 and TRBJ1-2; D is uncertain. V dropped 2 bases and J dropped 8 bases, with 18 bases sitting between them. CDR1 GTSNPN and CDR2 SVGIG come from the germline V gene (reference sequence). The CDR3 runs 14 residues. CDR3 sequence (DNA): TGTGCCTGGAGTCTCCCCGGGATCCACGACGGCTACACCTTC. It translates to CAWSLPGIHDGYTF.

The chain is built from TRBV12-2 and TRBJ1-4. TRBV12-2 is a pseudogene segment. The CDR3 has 19 amino acids. CDR3 sequence reads: CAPTAKRGNVNESRKKLFF. The DNA of the CDR3 is TGTGCTCCAACTGCCAAACGAGGGAACGTGAACGAATCCCGAAAAAAACTGTTTTTT.

The chain couples TRBV6-5 to TRBJ1-5; unclear D gene. The CDR3 is 15 amino acids. Between the trimmed V and J ends, which lost 0 bases and 0 bases, there was a span of 6 bases. The V gene's germline CDR1 is MNHEY and CDR2 SVGAGI. This chain's CDR3 is CASSYSAYSNQPQHF. In DNA, the CDR3 is TGTGCCAGCAGTTACTCAGCGTATAGCAATCAGCCCCAGCATTTT.